One and the same sample provided the 21 T cell receptor beta chains below, sequenced in a study of blood T cell repertoires in COVID-19. Here immunoSEQ multiplex PCR was the method, and the copy in TCRdb shows in-frame clones only, minus some. The sample includes a few hundred thousand clones, just under 90% of them seen just once. Source material: PBMCs or T cells enriched from blood (not recorded which). These receptors originate from a woman aged 45 to 65 who had recovered from COVID-19.

This clone was found once. V usage is TRBV18 and J usage is TRBJ2-5; TRBD2 is a possible D gene (6 bases). The germline V gene encodes CDR1 KGHSH and CDR2 LQKENI. V was cut by 6 bases and J by 6 bases, with 17 bases left in between. This CDR3 spans 14 amino acids. As DNA, the CDR3 is TGTGCCAGCTCTCCTCAAAGGAGGGTAAAGACCCAGTACTTC. This sequence encodes CASSPQRRVKTQYF.

This clone was seen once. This chain connects TRBV18 to TRBJ2-3; D remains unclear. Deletions cut 6 bases from V and 2 bases from J, with 9 bases between. CDR1 and CDR2 (germline): KGHSH, LQKENI. There are 13 residues in the CDR3. The CDR3 coding sequence is TGTGCCAGCTCGGCGACACTCACAGATACGCAGTATTTT. It codes for CASSATLTDTQYF.

The V gene is TRBV29-1, the J gene TRBJ1-1; D gene uncertain. CDR3 length: 14 residues. Trimming removed 0 bases from V and 1 base from J, with 9 bases in between. Germline CDR1 and CDR2: SQVTM and ANQGSEA. The CDR3 sequence is CSVEDTVGNTEAFF. The CDR3 DNA follows: TGCAGCGTTGAAGACACAGTGGGGAACACTGAAGCTTTCTTT.

This chain links TRBV12-3 or TRBV12-4 with TRBJ1-1, with TRBD1 identical over 10 bases. J lost 8 bases, V lost 1 base, and 1 base had no gene match. The CDR3 spans 13 residues. CDR3 residues: CASSLGDRGEAFF. The CDR3 bases are TGTGCCAGCAGTTTAGGGGACAGGGGAGAAGCTTTCTTT.

This sequence joins TRBV6-2 or TRBV6-3 and TRBJ1-1; 10 bases fit TRBD1. The V gene end was trimmed by 5 bases and the J gene end by 7 bases; junction bases not matched to a gene: 10. There are 15 residues in the CDR3. CDR1 and CDR2 (germline): MNHEY, SVGEGT. CDR3 nucleotides: TGTGCCAGCAGTCTCTCCTCGGACAGGGGGGTTGAAGCTTTCTTT. Its protein product is CASSLSSDRGVEAFF.

The rearrangement joins TRBV4-2 to TRBJ1-2; a possible D gene is TRBD1 (5 bases). CDR3 length: 16 residues. V lost 0 bases, J lost 7 bases, and 18 bases lay in between. Germline-derived CDR1 and CDR2 are LGHNA and YNFKEQ. CDR3 protein: CASSQDRGLQLGGYTF. The CDR3 DNA reads as TGTGCCAGCAGCCAAGATAGGGGCCTCCAGTTGGGTGGCTACACCTTC.

This chain links TRBV27 with TRBJ1-2, with D perhaps matching TRBD1 (5 bases). This CDR3 contains 13 residues. With 6 bases removed from V and 8 bases from J, the gap between germline ends came to 16 bases. CDR1 is MNHEY, CDR2 SMNVEV, per germline (reference sequence). CDR3 region: CASSGTPQGGYTF. In nucleotides, the CDR3 is TGTGCCAGCAGCGGAACACCCCAGGGAGGCTACACCTTC.

The chain combines TRBV13 with TRBJ1-1, with 7 bases fitting TRBD1. In germline, CDR1 is PRHDT, CDR2 FYEKMQ (reference sequence). The CDR3 extends over 15 amino acids. V shed 5 bases, J shed 1 base, and the junction held 7 bases outside the gene matches. The CDR3 is CASSGRAGGNTEAFF. The CDR3 DNA follows: TGTGCCAGCAGCGGTCGTGCAGGGGGGAACACTGAAGCTTTCTTT. The variable domain in full, with the rest retrieved from reference TRBV13 and TRBJ1-1, is AAGVIQSPRHLIKEKRETATLKCYPIPRHDTVYWYQQGPGQDPQFLISFYEKMQSDKGSIPDRFSAQQFSDYHSELNMSSLELGDSALYFCASSGRAGGNTEAFFGQGTRLTVV.

This rearrangement joins TRBV7-9 to TRBJ1-1, with D perhaps matching TRBD1 (5 bases). Between the trimmed V and J ends, which lost 1 base and 1 base, there was a span of 10 bases. Germline V gene sequence: CDR1 SEHNR, CDR2 FQNEAQ (reference sequence). The CDR3 covers 15 residues. As DNA, the CDR3 is TGTGCCAGCAGCTTAGAATTAAGGGGGAACACTGAAGCTTTCTTT. It yields the protein CASSLELRGNTEAFF.

J is TRBJ2-3 and V is TRBV6-6; D is ambiguous. V lost 6 bases and J 1 base, leaving 14 bases between the germline ends. CDR3 length equals 15 residues. The germline V gene has CDR1 MNHNY and CDR2 SVGAGI (reference sequence). In DNA form, the CDR3 reads TGTGCCAGCAGGTCCCCGGCCGCGGGCACAGATACGCAGTATTTT. Translated, it gives CASRSPAAGTDTQYF.

V and J are TRBV30 and TRBJ1-2; 10 nucleotides line up with TRBD1. This CDR3 is built from 15 residues. V lost 2 bases, J lost 7 bases, and 10 bases stayed unmatched. Germline loops: CDR1 GTSNPN, CDR2 SVGIG (reference sequence). The CDR3 is CAWSPGQGSLRGYTF. For the CDR3, the DNA is TGTGCCTGGAGTCCGGGACAGGGGTCGCTTCGTGGCTACACCTTC.

The chain joins TRBV6-1 to TRBJ1-5; D gene uncertain. CDR3 length equals 16 residues. CDR1 is MNHNS and CDR2 is SASEGT in the germline V gene. The V end lost 4 bases, the J end lost 3 bases, and 16 bases lay between the germline ends. CDR3 bases: TGTGCCAGCAGTGGAGTATCGTTAACCGCCAATCAGCCCCAGCATTTT. Residues: CASSGVSLTANQPQHF.

This rearrangement joins TRBV9 to TRBJ2-1, with no clear D. Germline CDR1 reads SGDLS; CDR2 reads YYNGEE. The CDR3 has 17 residues. V was clipped by 0 bases and J by 9 bases, with 22 bases between them. This CDR3 is CASSVDFRSGLGIEQFF. In nucleotides, the CDR3 is TGTGCCAGCAGCGTAGACTTCAGATCAGGTCTTGGTATTGAGCAGTTCTTC.

This chain joins TRBV4-2 and TRBJ1-1; D call uncertain. This CDR3 has 13 residues. Trimming took off 0 bases at V and 3 bases at J, with 5 bases between the two ends. The germline CDR1 and CDR2 sequences are LGHNA and YNFKEQ. CDR3 in DNA: TGTGCCAGCAGCCAAGACCCGGACACTGAAGCTTTCTTT. The encoded protein is CASSQDPDTEAFF.

The chain is built from TRBV4-1 and TRBJ2-3, with D possibly matching TRBD1 (5 bases). CDR1 MGHRA and CDR2 YSYEKL come from the germline V gene. The CDR3 runs 13 residues. V dropped 1 base and J dropped 9 bases, with 11 bases sitting between them. The CDR3 protein is CASSQGGSGTQYF. CDR3 bases: TGCGCCAGCAGCCAAGGTGGGTCAGGGACGCAGTATTTT.

J is TRBJ1-2 and V is TRBV9, with D possibly matching TRBD1 (5 bases). V was cut by 0 bases and J by 8 bases, with 17 bases left in between. The CDR3 contains 15 residues. CDR1 and CDR2 (germline): SGDLS, YYNGEE. The CDR3: CASSVERRGIWGYTF. CDR3 nucleotide sequence: TGTGCCAGCAGCGTAGAGAGGCGGGGGATTTGGGGCTACACCTTC.

The J gene is TRBJ1-6, the V gene TRBV4-3, with 8 bases that match TRBD1. Germline V CDR1 and CDR2: LGHNA, YSLEER. The CDR3 spans 16 residues. V lost 1 base, J lost 4 bases, and 3 bases stayed unmatched. CDR3 DNA sequence: TGCGCCAGCAGCCAAGGGGACAGGCGTTATAATTCACCCCTCCACTTT. Its protein is CASSQGDRRYNSPLHF.

This clone has a single count. V gene TRBV6-5 combines with J gene TRBJ1-2; 9 nucleotides line up with TRBD1. CDR1 is MNHEY, CDR2 SVGAGI, per germline. The V segment lost 10 bases and the J segment 4 bases; nucleotides outside the gene matches: 4. The CDR3 sequence is 12 residues long. The CDR3 here is CATSGQGYGYTF. As DNA, the CDR3 is TGTGCCACCTCGGGACAGGGCTATGGCTACACCTTC.

This clone was seen a handful of times. The chain joins TRBV2 to TRBJ1-2; TRBD1 aligns across 8 bases. Trimming took 2 bases from V and 6 from J; bases not matched to a gene: 2. CDR1 is SNHLY and CDR2 is FYNNEI in the germline V gene. The length of the CDR3 is 13 residues. In nucleotides, the CDR3 is TGTGCCAGCAGTGAACAGGGGGCAAATGGCTACACCTTC. It yields the protein CASSEQGANGYTF.

This clone has a count of ten or more. The V call is TRBV7-2, the J call TRBJ2-7; 12 bases fit TRBD1. Looked up from germline, CDR1 is SGHTA and CDR2 is FQGNSA. CDR3 length: 15 amino acids. Trimming removed 5 bases from V and 3 bases from J; junction bases left unmatched: 5. The CDR3 DNA reads TGTGCCAGCAGCCAGGGACAGGGGGCAAGCTACGAGCAGTACTTC. Translated, it gives CASSQGQGASYEQYF. Filled out from reference TRBV7-2 and TRBJ2-7, the complete variable domain reads GAGVSQSPSNKVTEKGKDVELRCDPISGHTALYWYRQSLGQGLEFLIYFQGNSAPDKSGLPSDRFSAERTGGSVSTLTIQRTQQEDSAVYLCASSQGQGASYEQYFGPGTRLTVT.

This rearrangement joins TRBV27 to TRBJ1-5; TRBD1 matches 7 bases. This CDR3 spans 16 amino acids. Per germline, CDR1 MNHEY and CDR2 SMNVEV (reference sequence). V shed 6 bases, J shed 0 bases, and the junction held 8 bases outside the gene matches. This CDR3 is CASSRGMFDSNQPQHF. CDR3 DNA: TGTGCCAGCAGCAGGGGGATGTTCGATAGCAATCAGCCCCAGCATTTT.